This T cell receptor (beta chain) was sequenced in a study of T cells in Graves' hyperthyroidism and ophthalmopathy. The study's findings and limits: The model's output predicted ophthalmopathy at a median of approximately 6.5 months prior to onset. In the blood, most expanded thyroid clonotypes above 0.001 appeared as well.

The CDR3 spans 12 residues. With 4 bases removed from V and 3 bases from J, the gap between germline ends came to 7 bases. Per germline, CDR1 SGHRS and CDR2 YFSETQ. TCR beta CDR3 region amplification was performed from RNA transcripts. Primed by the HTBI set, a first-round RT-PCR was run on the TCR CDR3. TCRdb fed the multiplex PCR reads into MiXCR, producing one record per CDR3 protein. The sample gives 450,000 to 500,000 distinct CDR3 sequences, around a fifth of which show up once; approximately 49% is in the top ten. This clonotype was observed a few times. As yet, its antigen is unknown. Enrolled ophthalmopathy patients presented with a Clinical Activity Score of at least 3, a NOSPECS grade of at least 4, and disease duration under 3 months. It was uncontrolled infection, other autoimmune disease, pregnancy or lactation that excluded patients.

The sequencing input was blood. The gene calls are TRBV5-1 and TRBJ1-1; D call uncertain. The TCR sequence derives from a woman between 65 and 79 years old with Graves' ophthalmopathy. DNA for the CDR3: TGCGCCAGCAGCGGGGATTACACTGAAGCTTTCTTT. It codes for CASSGDYTEAFF.